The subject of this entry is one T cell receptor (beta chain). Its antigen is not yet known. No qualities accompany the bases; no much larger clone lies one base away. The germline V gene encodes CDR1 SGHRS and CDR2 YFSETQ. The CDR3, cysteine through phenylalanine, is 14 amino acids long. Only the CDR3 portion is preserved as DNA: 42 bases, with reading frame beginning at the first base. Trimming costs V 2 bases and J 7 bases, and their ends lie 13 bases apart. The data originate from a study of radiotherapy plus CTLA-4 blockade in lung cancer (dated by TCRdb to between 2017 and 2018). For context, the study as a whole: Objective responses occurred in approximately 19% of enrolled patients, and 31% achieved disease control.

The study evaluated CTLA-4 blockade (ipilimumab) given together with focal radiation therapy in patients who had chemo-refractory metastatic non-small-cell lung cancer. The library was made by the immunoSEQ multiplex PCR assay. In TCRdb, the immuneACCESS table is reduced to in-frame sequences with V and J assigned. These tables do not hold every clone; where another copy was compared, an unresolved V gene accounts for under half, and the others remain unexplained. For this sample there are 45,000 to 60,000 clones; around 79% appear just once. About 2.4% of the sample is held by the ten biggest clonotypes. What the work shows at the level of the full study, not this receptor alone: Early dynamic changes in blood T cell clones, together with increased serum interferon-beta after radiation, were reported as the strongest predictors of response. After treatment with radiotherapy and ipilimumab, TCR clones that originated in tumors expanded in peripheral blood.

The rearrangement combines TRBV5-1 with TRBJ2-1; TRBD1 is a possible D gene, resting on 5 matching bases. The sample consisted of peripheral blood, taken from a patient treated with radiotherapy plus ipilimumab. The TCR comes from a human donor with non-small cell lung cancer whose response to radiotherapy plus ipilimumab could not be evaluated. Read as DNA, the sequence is TGCGCCAGCAGCTTAGGGGCTTTCGGTAATGAGCAGTTCTTC. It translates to CASSLGAFGNEQFF.